This paragraph covers one T cell receptor (beta chain) sequence. Antigen unknown. Between the trimmed V and J ends, which lost 6 bases and 10 bases, there was a span of 16 bases. This CDR3 has 13 residues. Germline V CDR1 and CDR2: SQVTM, ANQGSEA. Using constant-segment primers, 5'RACE produced TCR alpha and TCR beta cDNA libraries carrying sample barcodes and UMIs. TCRdb re-called the 5' RACE reads through MiXCR, storing one row per CDR3 protein. Of about 560,000 distinct CDR3 sequences listed, about a sixth are singletons. The data originate from a study of T-cell memory formation after mild COVID-19. About the study: Clustering of TCRs was largely donor specific. Study-wide points: Clones contracting across day 15 to 85 had a balanced CD4/CD8 profile; later expanding clones leaned CD4+. CD4+ contracting clones were mainly CM and EM; CD8+ ones, EMRA.

Specimen: PBMCs or a T cell subset sorted from them (not recorded which). V gene TRBV29-1 combines with J gene TRBJ1-6, with D possibly TRBD1 on 5 matching bases. This receptor was obtained from an adult woman who had mild COVID-19 (a few samples of this study predate the infection). Cell type and time point are not known. CDR3: CSVSQGRNSPLHF. For the CDR3, the DNA is TGCAGCGTGTCTCAGGGAAGGAACTCACCCCTCCACTTT.